These T cell receptor beta chains were read from a single sample in a study of blood T cells in healthy people across ages. TCRdb analysed the 5' RACE reads with MiXCR anew, one entry per CDR3 protein. The table records under 850,000 distinct CDR3 sequences, 35% to 40% of them present only once. The source material was blood. These receptor sequences come from a young man in good health. Each CDR3 is given with its conserved first and last residue. The order of the fields is J gene, CDR3 length, V gene, CDR3 protein.

j_gene: TRBJ1-2
len: 14
v_gene: TRBV7-2
CDR3aa: CASSLIGQGKGYTF

j_gene: TRBJ1-2
len: 14
v_gene: TRBV5-1
CDR3aa: CASSPSTSARGYTF

j_gene: TRBJ2-5
len: 15
v_gene: TRBV6-2/TRBV6-3
CDR3aa: CASSPGTSAAETQYF

j_gene: TRBJ1-1
len: 14
v_gene: TRBV5-5
CDR3aa: CASSWGTGNTEPFF

j_gene: TRBJ2-5
len: 15
v_gene: TRBV19
CDR3aa: CASTDRGTREETQYF

j_gene: TRBJ2-1
len: 13
v_gene: TRBV6-5
CDR3aa: CASSPLLGVEQFF

j_gene: TRBJ1-6
len: 15
v_gene: TRBV12-3/TRBV12-4
CDR3aa: CASDGGGYSNSPLHF

j_gene: TRBJ1-5
len: 14
v_gene: TRBV7-2
CDR3aa: CASSHRAGNQPQHF

j_gene: TRBJ1-1
len: 14
v_gene: TRBV6-5
CDR3aa: CASSRGVMNTEAFF

j_gene: TRBJ1-5
len: 17
v_gene: TRBV27
CDR3aa: CASSPSSGGNSNQPQHF

j_gene: TRBJ2-3
len: 17
v_gene: TRBV12-3/TRBV12-4
CDR3aa: CASSPTTLAGAGDTQYF

j_gene: .
len: 16
v_gene: TRBV20-1
CDR3aa: CSAAGVRLAGQETQFF

j_gene: TRBJ1-1
len: 14
v_gene: TRBV12-3/TRBV12-4
CDR3aa: CASSTQGVNTEAFF

j_gene: TRBJ1-1
len: 16
v_gene: TRBV6-1
CDR3aa: CASTPGRTSMSTEAFF

j_gene: TRBJ2-1
len: 15
v_gene: TRBV20-1
CDR3aa: CSANAPGGGRNEQFF

j_gene: TRBJ2-1
len: 16
v_gene: TRBV4-1
CDR3aa: CASSPLMDRAIHEQFF

j_gene: TRBJ1-2
len: 15
v_gene: TRBV20-1
CDR3aa: CSARQEPGANYGYTF

j_gene: TRBJ2-1
len: 17
v_gene: TRBV6-5
CDR3aa: CASSYTRPTRSYNEQFF

j_gene: TRBJ1-2
len: 13
v_gene: TRBV6-6
CDR3aa: CASSSSGGVGYTF

j_gene: TRBJ1-2
len: 15
v_gene: TRBV2
CDR3aa: CASRISQGPNYGYTF

j_gene: TRBJ2-3
len: 18
v_gene: TRBV12-3/TRBV12-4
CDR3aa: CASSLRSGLAGGIDTQYF

j_gene: TRBJ2-1
len: 14
v_gene: TRBV28
CDR3aa: CASSVRWGYNEQFF

j_gene: TRBJ2-3
len: 15
v_gene: TRBV7-9
CDR3aa: CASSPKGAYTATQYF

j_gene: TRBJ1-2
len: 15
v_gene: TRBV30
CDR3aa: CAWTAMNKANYGYTF

j_gene: TRBJ2-3
len: 11
v_gene: TRBV20-1
CDR3aa: CSPKSRYTQYF

j_gene: TRBJ1-2
len: 17
v_gene: TRBV4-3
CDR3aa: CASSQGMRRGLGYGYTF

j_gene: TRBJ2-7
len: 11
v_gene: TRBV10-3
CDR3aa: CAITETGEQYF

j_gene: TRBJ1-2
len: 13
v_gene: TRBV28
CDR3aa: CASSLTTGGGYTF

j_gene: TRBJ1-4
len: 15
v_gene: TRBV4-3
CDR3aa: CASSPRISTNEKLFF

j_gene: TRBJ2-3
len: 12
v_gene: TRBV9
CDR3aa: CASSVVGVKQYF

j_gene: TRBJ1-5
len: 14
v_gene: TRBV28
CDR3aa: CASSLPASQGPQHF

j_gene: TRBJ1-5
len: 16
v_gene: TRBV20-1
CDR3aa: CSAKVGGQGSYGPQHF

j_gene: TRBJ1-2
len: 12
v_gene: TRBV20-1
CDR3aa: CSARQGAYGYTF

j_gene: TRBJ2-3
len: 14
v_gene: TRBV12-3/TRBV12-4
CDR3aa: CASSQTSGGDTQYF

j_gene: TRBJ1-2
len: 16
v_gene: TRBV6-6
CDR3aa: CASSFGSSPASYGYTF

j_gene: TRBJ1-1
len: 13
v_gene: TRBV7-9
CDR3aa: CARAPTVNTEAFF

j_gene: TRBJ1-2
len: 13
v_gene: TRBV7-2
CDR3aa: CASSLRQNYGYSF

j_gene: TRBJ1-2
len: 14
v_gene: TRBV12-3/TRBV12-4
CDR3aa: CASILGQGASGYTF

j_gene: TRBJ1-5
len: 16
v_gene: TRBV28
CDR3aa: CASSLHRAYSNQPQHF